This T cell receptor (beta chain) was sequenced in a study of graft-versus-host responses after intestinal transplantation. Whole-study results and caveats: The study found high graft-versus-host to host-versus-graft clonal ratios in allografts of patients with graft-donor T cell macrochimerism. Recipient marrow showed GvH clones, some seen first in ileum or blood.

Trimming pared 0 bases from V and 0 bases from J, leaving 9 bases between. CDR1 is MGHRA, CDR2 YSYEKL, per germline. CDR3 length: 15 residues. Profiling relied on immunoSEQ multiplex PCR, and the TCRdb table lists in-frame clones only, not all of them. The data hold about 47,000 clones, with approximately 95% observed a single time. As to this clone: What it binds is unknown.

The receptor was derived from a human donor who was the organ donor for an intestinal transplant. The sequencing here drew on unstimulated CD8+ T cells sorted from spleen or lymph node cells, taken before transplant. The chain uses TRBV4-1 and TRBJ2-7; D is unresolved. As DNA, the CDR3 is TGCGCCAGCAGCCAAGAAGATTACGGCTCCTACGAGCAGTACTTC. This translates into CASSQEDYGSYEQYF.